Included here is one T cell receptor beta chain sequence, with context. This specimen comes from a study of blood T cell repertoires in COVID-19. Study as a whole: T cells, B-cell-depleted T cells, or PBMCs supplied cDNA or gDNA.

From germline, CDR1 is MNHEY and CDR2 SMNVEV (reference sequence). The CDR3 covers 17 residues. V was pared by 1 base and J by 10 bases, with 9 bases of the junction left unmatched. Using immunoSEQ multiplex PCR, the repertoire was profiled, and TCRdb retains in-frame clones only, with some absent. The table has 85,000 to 120,000 clones, under 85% seen once. The sequenced material came from peripheral blood. The rearrangement uses TRBV27 and TRBJ2-1; 14 nucleotides agree with TRBD2. The TCR comes from a woman in her sixties with acute or convalescent COVID-19. CDR3 in DNA: TGTGCCAGCAGTTTATATAGGGGGACTAGCGGGAGCGGGGAGCAGTTCTTC. As protein: CASSLYRGTSGSGEQFF.